The TCR beta chain under discussion was sequenced for a study of cytomegalovirus exposure and HLA in healthy donors (dated by TCRdb to 2016 to 2017). Turning to the overall study: An earlier analysis of 587 of the donors reported 276 Gb of sequence data and around 110 million unique TCR beta sequences obtained from about 200 million T cells. In a later analysis, previously published TCR beta repertoires from fewer than 750 donors were re-analyzed and high-resolution HLA genotyping was added so that TCR occurrence patterns could be studied. Of the 300 to 500 genotyped donors, 75% to 85% were placed in the genetic ancestry cluster associated with self-reported Caucasian donors. The study used immunosequencing to profile the T cell repertoires of hundreds of subjects and linked those repertoires to cytomegalovirus serostatus. The number of donors typed differed by locus, with roughly 620-630 for A, B, C, DRB1 and DQB1, around 560 for DQA1, 600 to 610 for DPA1, and 472 for DPB1. Class I and class II HLA loci were covered by the typing at four-digit resolution. The study was designed to test whether signatures of past pathogen exposure could be identified by cataloging public T cell receptors. An early release covering about 600 HLA-typed donors comprised about 300 gigabases of sequencing data and about 90 million unique TCR sequences. All discovery cohort repertoires had been generated on a single sequencing platform. An earlier analysis of some 500 of the donors applied high-throughput TCR beta sequencing to assess whether each TCR beta V gene segment acted as functional or pseudogenic. Donor age, sex, ethnicity and CMV serostatus were compiled alongside the repertoire data. In addition to the first cohort of 666 subjects, a separate validation cohort of approximately 130 different subjects was used. The later analysis used no new phenotypic data to find candidate immune exposures, relying instead on TCR beta sequences and their occurrence across donors. To predict cytomegalovirus infection status, the study combined high-throughput TCR immunosequencing, statistical association of individual TCRs with disease status, and machine learning. Because of strong linkage in the cohort, five DR-DQ haplotypes were treated as single units for association and clustering. A later genetic analysis took genome-wide SNP genotypes for about 55% of the roughly 700 donors and used that subset as a discovery cohort. Among several hundred genotyped donors of the cohort, an average of roughly 230,000 unique TCR beta nucleotide sequences was sequenced per donor, of which about 19% were non-productive. What the work shows at the level of the full study, not this receptor alone: Compared with the roughly 700-donor mean, donors in an Asian-associated ancestry cluster had fewer N-insertions in productive TCRs, according to a later genetic analysis. Most CMV-associated TCR beta chains appeared to be HLA-restricted in a later analysis, and the HLA associations seemed to be driven largely by CMV exposure. An earlier analysis of 450 to 750 of the donors showed that most TCR beta V segments appeared in productive rearrangements either about 90% or about 30% of the time, which broadly matched IMGT annotations. HLA typing was unavailable for some donors at each locus, so association tests used only the typed subset. The earlier analysis of nearly 600 of the donors excluded about 16 rarely observed V segments, including chromosome 9 orphons, because counts were too low. Correlated functional status among segregating V segments might reflect linkage disequilibrium, but an unknown experimental factor could not be ruled out. It was suggested by the authors that the approach could potentially be generalized to other disease states and immunological phenotypes. Sequencing depth was assumed to be roughly uniform across donors in the presence/absence analyses, though that assumption may not hold. A group of highly shared sequence variants was considered likely to be a technical artifact of the sequencing pipeline. Assigning TCR associations to individual alleles was difficult when HLA alleles, especially DR and DQ, strongly co-occurred. A few of the identified cytomegalovirus-associated TCR beta chains were confirmed in vitro to be specific for cytomegalovirus antigens. A total of 150 to 200 TCR beta chains were listed by the study as associated with cytomegalovirus. According to a later analysis, TCR association rates differed among HLA loci, with DRB1 alleles showing the most associated TCRs and HLA-C alleles showing the fewest. The classifier was reported to diagnose cytomegalovirus status with high specificity and sensitivity in both the original and validation cohorts. In a later genetic analysis, a missense DCLRE1C variant was associated with V-gene and J-gene trimming of TCR beta chains, and the association was replicated in an independent cohort. Several of the top co-occurrence clusters appeared to be linked to parvovirus B19, influenza, CMV and Epstein-Barr virus, according to a later analysis. Most TCR sequences were observed very rarely across donors, whereas some public TCRs were present in many individuals. Immune exposure information for the cohort was limited to CMV serostatus. Only TCR beta chains were sequenced in this cohort, and the absence of alpha or paired-chain data limited detectable features. Compared with equally common non-associated chains, HLA-associated TCR beta chains in a later analysis were more clonally expanded and had lower generation probabilities. The 87-base-pair reads could not distinguish some IMGT-functional V segments, including TRBV6-2 and TRBV6-3, so those segments were excluded. A further reported finding was that TCR beta sequences accurately predicted the HLA-A and HLA-B alleles for most subjects in the first cohort. At a false discovery rate of 0.05, a later analysis linked some 17,000 TCR beta sequences to specific HLA alleles.

CDR1 and CDR2 are read off the germline V gene as MNHNS and SASEGT. Its CDR3 holds 16 amino acids, cysteine through phenylalanine. Only the CDR3 portion is preserved as DNA: 48 bases, with reading frame beginning at the first base. Worth noting for this clone: No cognate antigen has been identified for it. One end of the junction does not line up with germline, which may come from a read error.

Libraries were constructed by the immunoSEQ multiplex PCR assay. For the multiplex PCR, a mixture combining 60 forward primers for TCR Vbeta segments and 13 reverse primers for TCR Jbeta segments was used. Amplification of the CDR3 region of rearranged TCR beta genes was performed with a multiplex PCR assay on genomic DNA. The amplified TCR beta libraries were sequenced on the Illumina HiSeq System as 87-base-pair reads. In the authors' own workflow: A later analysis counted approximately 74 million unique TCR beta chains across the 550 to 750 repertoires, and roughly 11 million of these chains were shared by at least two donors. Raw reads were error-corrected and collapsed into unique sequences with a nearest-neighbor algorithm that merged closely related sequences to remove PCR and sequencing errors. To assign V, D and J gene segments, CDR3 sequences were aligned to IMGT reference sequences. Each retained sequence needed at least a six-nucleotide match to both a V gene segment and a J gene segment. Rearrangements were called productive when the CDR3 lacked stop codons and stayed in frame with V and J; all others were non-productive. Following IMGT convention, CDR3 was defined as the stretch from the second conserved V-encoded cysteine up to the conserved J-encoded phenylalanine. The earlier analysis of 587 of the donors excluded sequences that lacked an unambiguous match to a single V gene segment. An earlier analysis of fewer than 650 of the donors classified V segments as functional when productive rearrangements were above 56.7% and as segregating when the standard deviation between donors was above 5%. A statistical classification framework was developed to diagnose cytomegalovirus status using the catalog of TCR beta chain sequences. In a later analysis, V and J genes were assigned by comparing TCR nucleotide sequences against IMGT/GENE-DB human TR gene sequences. In a later analysis, CDR3 sequences and most-parsimonious VDJ recombination scenarios were assigned using the TCRdist pipeline. In a later analysis, every TCR beta chain was defined by the combination of its CDR3 amino acid sequence and its V-gene family, and reads without a unique V-gene family were dropped. A later analysis removed 550 to 700 highly shared, low-generation-probability nucleotide sequences to deal with suspected cross-contamination and a sequencing artifact. In a later analysis, a clonal expansion index for each public chain was calculated from normalized within-repertoire ranks of inferred template counts. In a later analysis, generation probabilities were computed using a VDJ recombination model fitted to out-of-frame rearrangements, and the results were checked against IGoR. In a later analysis, TCR-TCR, TCR-HLA and TCR-CMV co-occurrence was scored with hypergeometric tests, and a repertoire-size bias correction was applied to TCR pairs. To estimate false discovery rates, a later analysis permuted the HLA or CMV assignments 20 times. In a later analysis, co-occurring TCRs were grouped using DBSCAN, and TCRdist sequence similarity was added for clustering within HLA-allele-positive subsets. Co-occurrence clustering excluded repertoires with fewer than 30,000 or more than 120,000 public chains, plus five with anomalous nucleotide sharing. The table was pulled from immuneACCESS by TCRdb, which kept in-frame rearrangements only. Such tables lose some clones; where checked, under half of the loss comes from unresolved V genes, and the rest has no known cause. That table furnishes V, J and clone size, whereas the DNA furnished D and trimming. The sample contains 220,000 or so clones, approximately 85% of them found a single time. The ten top clones hold 2.5% to 3% of the sample.

In total, more than 500 healthy bone marrow donors made up the cohort. Cohort members were all nominally healthy when sampled, although unrecorded immune exposures were likely present. The donor tested CMV seronegative and was one of the 352 seronegative cohort members. A peripheral blood sample was provided by each donor, and peripheral blood mononuclear cells were used for TCR beta sequencing. The Qiagen DNeasy Blood Extraction Kit was used to extract genomic DNA from the blood cell samples. Sequencing was performed on PBMCs. The receptor comes from a woman in her 40s in good health and CMV-seronegative. The chain uses TRBV6-1 and TRBJ1-2; 7 bases in the middle match TRBD1. CDR3 sequence: CASREETGASNYGYTF. The sequenced DNA is TGTGCCAGCAGAGAAGAAACAGGGGCCTCTAACTATGGCTACACCTTC.